This entry lists 13 T cell receptor beta chains sequenced from one sample in a study of T-cell reconstitution after alpha-beta-depleted transplantation in children. Molecular barcoding with unique molecular identifiers was used for the TCRbeta library. TCRdb redid the calling of the PCR reads with MiXCR, one entry per CDR3 protein. The repertoire holds 200,000 to 250,000 distinct CDR3 sequences, 8.4% seen once, with 35% in the top ten. The sequences come from PBMCs, mostly from graft donor cells, collected 360 days after TCRalphabeta/CD19-depleted stem cell transplant. The receptors were gathered from a male patient between 2 and 10 years old who had a stem cell transplant for acute myeloid leukemia, so the T cells may come from the graft donor.

The chain combines TRBV10-3 with TRBJ2-2, with 12 nucleotides matching TRBD2. Trimming removed 5 bases from V and 4 bases from J; junction bases left unmatched: 14. The CDR3 consists of 19 residues. Germline CDR1 and CDR2: ENHRY and SYGVKD. The CDR3 loop reads CAISTSRGLAGLVTGELFF. The CDR3 coding sequence is TGTGCCATCAGTACTAGTCGGGGACTAGCGGGTCTGGTCACCGGGGAGCTGTTTTTT.

This clonotype has just a few counts. The chain links TRBV5-1 to TRBJ2-2; weak D call: TRBD2 (5 bases). Germline CDR1 SGHRS, CDR2 YFSETQ. V shed 6 bases and J shed 1 base, with 13 bases lying between them. This CDR3 comprises 15 residues. The CDR3 DNA reads TGCGCCAGCAAGTTGGACTCCTTGAACACCGGGGAGCTGTTTTTT. It is translated as CASKLDSLNTGELFF.

The chain joins TRBV29-1 to TRBJ2-7; no clear D gene. The CDR3 length is 11 residues. V lost 2 bases to trimming and J lost 4 bases, with 6 bases between them. From germline, CDR1 is SQVTM and CDR2 ANQGSEA. CDR3 nucleotides: TGCAGCGTTGAACTGAGGTACGAGCAGTACTTC. Translating it yields CSVELRYEQYF.

The V and J genes are TRBV20-1 and TRBJ2-7; D might be TRBD1 (5 bases). The CDR3 length is 15 residues. V was shortened by 4 bases and J by 0 bases, with 16 bases between the two germline ends. Germline V lookup: CDR1 DFQATT, CDR2 SNEGSKA (reference sequence). The CDR3 DNA sequence: TGCAGTGCTAAACAGACAGCCTCCTACTCCTACGAGCAGTACTTC. Its protein is CSAKQTASYSYEQYF.

The rearrangement links TRBV25-1 to TRBJ2-7; D not certain. V was cut by 3 bases and J by 0 bases, with 12 bases left in between. The CDR3 is 15 amino acids. Germline V gene sequence: CDR1 MGHDK, CDR2 SYGVNS. Here the CDR3 reads CASSDPAGPSYEQYF. The CDR3 DNA reads TGTGCCAGCAGTGACCCGGCCGGGCCCTCCTACGAGCAGTACTTC.

This clonotype occurred many times. The V call is TRBV10-3, the J call TRBJ2-2; D is unresolved. V lost 4 bases to trimming and J lost 1 base, with 4 bases between them. Germline V gene sequence: CDR1 ENHRY, CDR2 SYGVKD. This CDR3 contains 13 residues. CDR3 in amino acids: CAISGQNTGELFF. In nucleotides, the CDR3 is TGTGCCATCAGTGGGCAGAACACCGGGGAGCTGTTTTTT.

Remarks on this clonotype: A much larger clonotype is one base distant, so this may be a read error. The chain has TRBV5-1 and TRBJ2-7; TRBD1 aligns across 7 bases. V shed 2 bases, J shed 5 bases, and the junction held 10 bases outside the gene matches. CDR1 and CDR2 from the germline V gene are SGHRS and YFSETQ. CDR3 length equals 15 residues. CDR3 region: CASSLRTGPFHEQYF. CDR3 nucleotides: TGCGCCAGCAGCTTAAGGACAGGTCCCTTCCACGAGCAGTACTTC.

The J gene is TRBJ2-7, the V gene TRBV20-1; 9 nucleotides line up with TRBD2. This CDR3 is 13 amino acids long. Trimming at V came to 6 bases and at J to 0 bases, leaving 3 bases not matched to a gene. Per germline, CDR1 DFQATT and CDR2 SNEGSKA (reference sequence). CDR3 region: CSAPTSGSYEQYF. The CDR3 DNA reads TGCAGTGCGCCGACTAGCGGCTCCTACGAGCAGTACTTC.

This rearrangement joins TRBV7-2 to TRBJ1-2; no clear D. Trimming took 1 base from V and 7 from J, leaving 13 bases between them. CDR1 and CDR2 from the germline V gene are SGHTA and FQGNSA. This CDR3 has 14 amino acids. DNA for the CDR3: TGTGCCAGCAGCTTAGATCATTCAACTGGTGGCTACACCTTC. The encoded protein is CASSLDHSTGGYTF. The full variable domain, completed using reference TRBV7-2 and TRBJ1-2, is GAGVSQSPSNKVTEKGKDVELRCDPISGHTALYWYRQSLGQGLEFLIYFQGNSAPDKSGLPSDRFSAERTGGSVSTLTIQRTQQEDSAVYLCASSLDHSTGGYTFGSGTRLTVV.

This clonotype was seen repeatedly, ten times or more. The chain is built from TRBV7-9 and TRBJ2-3; tentative D call: TRBD2 (5 bases). Germline V gives CDR1 SEHNR, CDR2 FQNEAQ (reference sequence). V was cut by 2 bases and J by 0 bases, with 9 bases left in between. The CDR3 loop spans 15 amino acids. CDR3: CASSLFGGSTDTQYF. The DNA of the CDR3 is TGTGCCAGCAGCTTATTTGGCGGGAGCACAGATACGCAGTATTTT.

This clonotype was recorded many times. V and J are TRBV28 and TRBJ2-7, with D tentatively TRBD1 or TRBD2 (6 bases each). The CDR3 is 13 amino acids. Germline CDR1 is MDHEN and CDR2 is SYDVKM. Deletions cut 1 base from V and 10 bases from J, with 14 bases between. CDR3 loop: CASSLLQGGSQYV. The CDR3 coding sequence is TGTGCCAGCAGTTTATTACAGGGAGGTTCCCAGTACGTC.

The genes are TRBV6-5 and TRBJ1-4; D gene ambiguous. The V gene lost 1 base and the J gene lost 8 bases, with 11 bases spanning the gap. CDR3 length: 14 residues. The germline V gene has CDR1 MNHEY and CDR2 SVGAGI. CDR3 region: CASSYLGSGEKLFF. CDR3 DNA: TGTGCCAGCAGTTACTTAGGGTCCGGGGAAAAACTGTTTTTT.

This chain joins TRBV5-1 and TRBJ2-1, with 13 nucleotides matching TRBD2. CDR1 is SGHRS and CDR2 is YFSETQ in the germline V gene. This CDR3 has 18 amino acids. The V gene end was trimmed by 0 bases and the J gene end by 2 bases; junction bases not matched to a gene: 5. CDR3 amino acids: CASSLGTSGGSPYNEQFF. CDR3 in DNA: TGCGCCAGCAGCTTGGGGACTAGCGGGGGATCACCCTACAATGAGCAGTTCTTC. Variable domain in full (rest from reference TRBV5-1 and TRBJ2-1): KAGVTQTPRYLIKTRGQQVTLSCSPISGHRSVSWYQQTPGQGLQFLFEYFSETQRNKGNFPGRFSGRQFSNSRSEMNVSTLELGDSALYLCASSLGTSGGSPYNEQFFGPGTRLTVL.